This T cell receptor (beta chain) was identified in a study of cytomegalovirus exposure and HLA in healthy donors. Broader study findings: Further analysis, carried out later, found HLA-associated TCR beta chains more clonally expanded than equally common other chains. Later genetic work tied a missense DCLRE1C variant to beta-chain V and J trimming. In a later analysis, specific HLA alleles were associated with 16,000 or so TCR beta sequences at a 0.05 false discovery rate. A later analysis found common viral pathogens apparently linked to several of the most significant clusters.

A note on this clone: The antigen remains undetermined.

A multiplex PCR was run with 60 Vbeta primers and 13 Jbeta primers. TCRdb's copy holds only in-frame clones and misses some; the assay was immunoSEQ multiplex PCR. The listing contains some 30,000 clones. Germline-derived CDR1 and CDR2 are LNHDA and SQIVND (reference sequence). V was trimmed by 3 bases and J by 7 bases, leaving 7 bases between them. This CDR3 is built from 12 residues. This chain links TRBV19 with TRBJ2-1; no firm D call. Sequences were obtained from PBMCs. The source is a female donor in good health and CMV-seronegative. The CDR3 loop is CASSILSNEQFF. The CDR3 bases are TGTGCCAGTAGTATTCTATCAAATGAGCAGTTCTTC.